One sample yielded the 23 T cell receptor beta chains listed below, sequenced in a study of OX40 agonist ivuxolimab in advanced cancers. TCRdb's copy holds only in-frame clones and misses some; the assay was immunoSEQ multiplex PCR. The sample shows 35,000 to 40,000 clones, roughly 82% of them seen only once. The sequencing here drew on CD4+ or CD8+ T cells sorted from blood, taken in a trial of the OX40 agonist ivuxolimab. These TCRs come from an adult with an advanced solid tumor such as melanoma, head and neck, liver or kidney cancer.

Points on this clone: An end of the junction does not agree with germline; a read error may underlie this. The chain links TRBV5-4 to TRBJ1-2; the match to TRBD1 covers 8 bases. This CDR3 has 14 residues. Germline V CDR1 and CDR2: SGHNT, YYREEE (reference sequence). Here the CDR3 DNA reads TGTGCCAGCAGTTTGGACAGGGCCAAAGGTGGCTACACCTTC. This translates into CASSLDRAKGGYTF. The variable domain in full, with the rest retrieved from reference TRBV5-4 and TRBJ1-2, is ETGVTQSPTHLIKTRGQQVTLRCSSQSGHNTVSWYQQALGQGPQFIFQYYREEENGRGNFPPRFSGLQFPNYSSELNVNALELDDSALYLCASSLDRAKGGYTFGSGTRLTVV.

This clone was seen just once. CDR3 in amino acids: CASSSSQGPYEQYF. Here the CDR3 DNA reads TGTGCCAGCAGCTCATCTCAGGGTCCCTACGAGCAGTACTTC. V is TRBV7-2 and J is TRBJ2-7; D may be TRBD1 (5 bases). The CDR3 loop spans 14 amino acids. The germline V gene encodes CDR1 SGHTA and CDR2 FQGNSA. Deletions cut 4 bases from V and 2 bases from J, with 12 bases between. The full variable domain, rest sourced from reference TRBV7-2 and TRBJ2-7, is GAGVSQSPSNKVTEKGKDVELRCDPISGHTALYWYRQSLGQGLEFLIYFQGNSAPDKSGLPSDRFSAERTGGSVSTLTIQRTQQEDSAVYLCASSSSQGPYEQYFGPGTRLTVT.

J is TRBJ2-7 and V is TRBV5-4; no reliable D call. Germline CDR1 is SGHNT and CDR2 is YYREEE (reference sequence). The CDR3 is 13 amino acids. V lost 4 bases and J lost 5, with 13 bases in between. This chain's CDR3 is CASSHPDTNEQYF. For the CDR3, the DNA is TGTGCCAGCAGCCATCCCGACACGAACGAGCAGTACTTC.

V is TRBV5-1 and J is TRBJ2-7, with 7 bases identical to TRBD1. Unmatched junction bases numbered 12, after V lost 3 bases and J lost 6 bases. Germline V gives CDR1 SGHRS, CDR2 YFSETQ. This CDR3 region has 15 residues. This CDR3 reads CASSSQGSFTIEQYF. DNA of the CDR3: TGCGCCAGCAGCTCACAGGGGTCCTTTACTATCGAGCAGTACTTC.

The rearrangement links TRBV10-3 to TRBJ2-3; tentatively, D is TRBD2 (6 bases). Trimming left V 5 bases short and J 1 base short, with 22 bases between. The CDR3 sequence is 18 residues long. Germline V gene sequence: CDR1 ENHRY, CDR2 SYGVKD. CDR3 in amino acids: CAISIGLGGPFGTDTQYF. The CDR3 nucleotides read TGTGCCATCAGTATTGGGCTGGGGGGTCCCTTCGGCACAGATACGCAGTATTTT.

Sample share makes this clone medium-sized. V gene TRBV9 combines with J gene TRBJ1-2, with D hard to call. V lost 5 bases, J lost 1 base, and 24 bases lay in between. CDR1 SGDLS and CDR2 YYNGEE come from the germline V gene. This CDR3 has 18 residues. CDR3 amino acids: CASRALMARNSRNYGYTF. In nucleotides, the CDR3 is TGTGCCAGCAGGGCCTTAATGGCCCGGAACAGTCGTAACTATGGCTACACCTTC.

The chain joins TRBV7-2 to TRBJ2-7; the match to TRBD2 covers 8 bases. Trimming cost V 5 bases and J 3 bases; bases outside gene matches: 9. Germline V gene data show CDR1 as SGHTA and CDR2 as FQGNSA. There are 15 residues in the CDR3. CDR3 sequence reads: CASSAAGGGFYEQYF. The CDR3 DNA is TGTGCCAGCAGCGCCGCGGGGGGCGGTTTCTACGAGCAGTACTTC.

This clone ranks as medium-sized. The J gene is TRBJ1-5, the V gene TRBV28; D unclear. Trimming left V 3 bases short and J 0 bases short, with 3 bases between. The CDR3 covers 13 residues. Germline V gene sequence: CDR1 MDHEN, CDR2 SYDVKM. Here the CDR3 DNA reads TGTGCCAGCAGTTTGAATAGCAATCAGCCCCAGCATTTT. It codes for CASSLNSNQPQHF.

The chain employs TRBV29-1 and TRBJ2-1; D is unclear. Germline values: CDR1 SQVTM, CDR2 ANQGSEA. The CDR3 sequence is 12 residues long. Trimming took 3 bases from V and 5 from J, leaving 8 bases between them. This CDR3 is CSVDGRNNEQFF. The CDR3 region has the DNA TGCAGCGTTGATGGTCGAAACAATGAGCAGTTCTTC.

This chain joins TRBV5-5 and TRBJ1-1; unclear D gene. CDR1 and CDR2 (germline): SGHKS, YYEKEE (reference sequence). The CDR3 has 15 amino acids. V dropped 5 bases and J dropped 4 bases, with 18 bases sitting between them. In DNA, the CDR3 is TGTGCCAGCAGTCCAGATTTGGAGCGGGGCACTGAAGCTTTCTTT. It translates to CASSPDLERGTEAFF. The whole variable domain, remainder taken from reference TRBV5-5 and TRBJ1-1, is DAGVTQSPTHLIKTRGQQVTLRCSPISGHKSVSWYQQVLGQGPQFIFQYYEKEERGRGNFPDRFSARQFPNYSSELNVNALLLGDSALYLCASSPDLERGTEAFFGQGTRLTVV.

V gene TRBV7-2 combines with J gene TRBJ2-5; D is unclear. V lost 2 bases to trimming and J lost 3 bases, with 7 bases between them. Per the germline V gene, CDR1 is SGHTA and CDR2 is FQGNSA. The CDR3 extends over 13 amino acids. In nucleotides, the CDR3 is TGTGCCAGCAGCTTAAGAAGTAAAGAGACCCAGTACTTC. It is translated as CASSLRSKETQYF.

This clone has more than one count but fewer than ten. As DNA, the CDR3 is TGTGCCAGCAGCTTAGTGGGGGGATACAATGAGCAGTTCTTC. Amino acids: CASSLVGGYNEQFF. The chain links TRBV11-2 to TRBJ2-1; D perhaps matches TRBD2 (6 bases). Germline V gene lookup returns CDR1 SGHAT and CDR2 FQNNGV. There are 14 residues in the CDR3. Trimming took 1 base from V and 4 from J, leaving 8 bases between them. Full variable domain (rest looked up from reference TRBV11-2 and TRBJ2-1): EAGVAQSPRYKIIEKRQSVAFWCNPISGHATLYWYQQILGQGPKLLIQFQNNGVVDDSQLPKDRFSAERLKGVDSTLKIQPAKLEDSAVYLCASSLVGGYNEQFFGPGTRLTVL.

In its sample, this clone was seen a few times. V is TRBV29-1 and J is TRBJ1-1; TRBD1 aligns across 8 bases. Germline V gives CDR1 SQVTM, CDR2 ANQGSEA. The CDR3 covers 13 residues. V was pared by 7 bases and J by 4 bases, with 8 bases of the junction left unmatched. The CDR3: CSARTGRSTEAFF. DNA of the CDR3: TGCAGCGCAAGGACAGGGAGAAGCACTGAAGCTTTCTTT. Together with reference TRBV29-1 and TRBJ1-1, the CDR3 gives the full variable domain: SAVISQKPSRDICQRGTSLTIQCQVDSQVTMMFWYRQQPGQSLTLIATANQGSEATYESGFVIDKFPISRPNLTFSTLTVSNMSPEDSSIYLCSARTGRSTEAFFGQGTRLTVV.

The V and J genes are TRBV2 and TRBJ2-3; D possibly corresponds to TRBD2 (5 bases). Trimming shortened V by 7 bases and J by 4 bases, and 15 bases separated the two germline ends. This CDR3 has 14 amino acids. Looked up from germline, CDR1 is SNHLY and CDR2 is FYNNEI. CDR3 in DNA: TGTGCCAGCACCCCCCTGGGTAGCGCAGATACGCAGTATTTT. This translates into CASTPLGSADTQYF. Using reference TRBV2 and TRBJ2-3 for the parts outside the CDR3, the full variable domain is EPEVTQTPSHQVTQMGQEVILRCVPISNHLYFYWYRQILGQKVEFLVSFYNNEISEKSEIFDDQFSVERPDGSNFTLKIRSTKLEDSAMYFCASTPLGSADTQYFGPGTRLTVL.

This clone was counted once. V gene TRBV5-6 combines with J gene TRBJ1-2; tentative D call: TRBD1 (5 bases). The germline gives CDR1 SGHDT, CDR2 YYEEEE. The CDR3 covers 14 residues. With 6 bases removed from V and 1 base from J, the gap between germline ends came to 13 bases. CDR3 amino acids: CASTLGRINYGYTF. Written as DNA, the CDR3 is TGTGCCAGCACCCTGGGACGGATTAACTATGGCTACACCTTC.

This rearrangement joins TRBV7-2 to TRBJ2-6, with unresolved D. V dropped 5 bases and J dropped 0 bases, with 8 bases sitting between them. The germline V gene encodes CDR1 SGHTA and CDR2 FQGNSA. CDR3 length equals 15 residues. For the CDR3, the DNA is TGTGCCAGCAGCCCGCAATCCTCTGGGGCCAACGTCCTGACTTTC. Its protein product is CASSPQSSGANVLTF. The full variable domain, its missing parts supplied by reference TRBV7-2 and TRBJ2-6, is GAGVSQSPSNKVTEKGKDVELRCDPISGHTALYWYRQSLGQGLEFLIYFQGNSAPDKSGLPSDRFSAERTGGSVSTLTIQRTQQEDSAVYLCASSPQSSGANVLTFGAGSRLTVL.

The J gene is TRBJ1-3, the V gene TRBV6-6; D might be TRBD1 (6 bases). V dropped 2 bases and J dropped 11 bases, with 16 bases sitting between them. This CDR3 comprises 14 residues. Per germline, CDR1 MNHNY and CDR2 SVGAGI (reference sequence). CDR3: CASSYPQQGAAIYF. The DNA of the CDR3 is TGTGCCAGCAGTTACCCACAACAGGGAGCGGCCATATATTTT.

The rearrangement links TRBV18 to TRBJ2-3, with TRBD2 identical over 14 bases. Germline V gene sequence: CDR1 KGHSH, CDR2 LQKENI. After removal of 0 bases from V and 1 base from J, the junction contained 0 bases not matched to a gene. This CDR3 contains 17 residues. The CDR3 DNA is TGTGCCAGCTCACCACCGGGACTAGCGGGGGGCACAGATACGCAGTATTTT. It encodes CASSPPGLAGGTDTQYF.

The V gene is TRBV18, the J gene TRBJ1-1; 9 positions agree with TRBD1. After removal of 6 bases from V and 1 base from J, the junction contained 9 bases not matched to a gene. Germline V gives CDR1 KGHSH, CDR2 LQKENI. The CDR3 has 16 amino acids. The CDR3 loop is CASSPRTGEPNTEAFF. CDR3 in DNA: TGTGCCAGCTCCCCCCGGACAGGGGAACCGAACACTGAAGCTTTCTTT. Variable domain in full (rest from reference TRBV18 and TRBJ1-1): NAGVMQNPRHLVRRRGQEARLRCSPMKGHSHVYWYRQLPEEGLKFMVYLQKENIIDESGMPKERFSAEFPKEGPSILRIQQVVRGDSAAYFCASSPRTGEPNTEAFFGQGTRLTVV.

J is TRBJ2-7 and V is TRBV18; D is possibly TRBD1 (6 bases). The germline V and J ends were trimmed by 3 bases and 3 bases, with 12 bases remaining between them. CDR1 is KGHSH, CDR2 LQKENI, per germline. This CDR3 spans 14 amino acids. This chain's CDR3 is CASSPRQVNYEQYF. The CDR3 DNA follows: TGTGCCAGCTCACCGCGACAGGTAAACTACGAGCAGTACTTC.

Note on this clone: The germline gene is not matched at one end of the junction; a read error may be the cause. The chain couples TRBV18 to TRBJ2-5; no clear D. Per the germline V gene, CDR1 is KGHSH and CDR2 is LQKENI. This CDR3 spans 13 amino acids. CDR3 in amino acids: CASPPTPQETQYF. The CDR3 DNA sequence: TGTGCCAGCCCACCAACCCCGCAAGAGACCCAGTACTTC. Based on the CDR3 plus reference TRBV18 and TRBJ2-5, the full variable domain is NAGVMQNPRHLVRRRGQEARLRCSPMKGHSHVYWYRQLPEEGLKFMVYLQKENIIDESGMPKERFSAEFPKEGPSILRIQQVVRGDSAAYFCASPPTPQETQYFGPGTRLLVL.

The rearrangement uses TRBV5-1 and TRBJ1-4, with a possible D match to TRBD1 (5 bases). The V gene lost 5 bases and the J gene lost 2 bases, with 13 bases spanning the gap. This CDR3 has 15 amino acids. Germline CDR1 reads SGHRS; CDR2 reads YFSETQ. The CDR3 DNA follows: TGCGCCAGCAGGGAAGATGGGGGGACTAATGAAAAACTGTTTTTT. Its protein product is CASREDGGTNEKLFF.

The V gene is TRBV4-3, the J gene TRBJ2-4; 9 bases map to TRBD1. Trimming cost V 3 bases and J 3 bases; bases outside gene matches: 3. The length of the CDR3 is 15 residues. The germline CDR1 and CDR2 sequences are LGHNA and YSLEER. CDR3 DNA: TGCGCCAGCAGCCAGAGACAGGGGGGCAAAAACATTCAGTACTTC. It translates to CASSQRQGGKNIQYF.